This T cell receptor (beta chain) was observed in a study of CD8+CD57+ T cells in acquired aplastic anemia. Study as a whole: Sorted CD4+ plus CD8+ cells gave DNA averaging about 3 ug.

Regarding the study as a whole: Patients had around 30 CD8+ CDR3 sequences in common with controls (the shared set).

By flow cytometry, patients selected for sequencing had shown an expansion of CD8+CD57+ cells. As a group, the patients uniformly had severe acquired aplastic anemia. Genomic DNA templated the TCR beta VDJ and CDR3 profiling. TCRdb independently ran MiXCR on the reads; one entry per CDR3 protein. The sample has around 150,000 distinct CDR3 sequences, 48% seen once. This clonotype was recorded many times. What it binds is unknown. V was shortened by 1 base and J by 3 bases, with 15 bases between the two germline ends. CDR3 length: 16 residues. Germline values: CDR1 LNHNV, CDR2 YYDKDF (reference sequence).

The chain carries TRBV15 and TRBJ2-5; perhaps D is TRBD1 or TRBD2 (5 bases each). The sequenced sample was sorted CD4+, CD8+, or CD8+CD57+ T cells (not recorded which) from PBMCs. This TCR came from a human donor with aplastic anemia. The CDR3 region has the DNA TGTGCCACCAGCAGAGTTAATATTGGGGGTAAAGAGACCCAGTACTTC. Translation: CATSRVNIGGKETQYF.